Below are 25 T cell receptor beta chains sequenced from a single sample in a study of OX40 agonist ivuxolimab in advanced cancers. Profiled with immunoSEQ multiplex PCR; TCRdb holds only in-frame clones, not every one. This repertoire shows approximately 74,000 clones, approximately 92% found once; its top ten account for roughly 0.5%. Specimen: CD4+ or CD8+ T cells sorted from blood, collected in a trial of the OX40 agonist ivuxolimab. These receptor sequences come from an adult with an advanced solid tumor such as melanoma, head and neck, liver or kidney cancer.

The CDR3 sequence: CASSKGGTNTGELFF. CDR3 in DNA: TGTGCCAGTAGTAAGGGCGGAACGAACACCGGGGAGCTGTTTTTT. The V call is TRBV19, the J call TRBJ2-2; D remains unclear. The CDR3 length is 15 residues. CDR1 and CDR2 from the germline V gene are LNHDA and SQIVND (reference sequence). Trimming pared 4 bases from V and 0 bases from J, leaving 9 bases between.

The CDR3 sequence is CASSLTYRGGEQYF. CDR3 DNA: TGTGCCAGCAGCTTAACGTACCGAGGAGGGGAGCAGTACTTC. The chain is built from TRBV11-1 and TRBJ2-7, with D possibly matching TRBD2 (6 bases). The CDR3 has 14 amino acids. The germline V gene has CDR1 SGHAT and CDR2 FQDESV (reference sequence). Trimming removed 2 bases at V and 7 bases at J, with 15 bases between.

This clone has a handful of counts. The gene calls are TRBV11-2 and TRBJ1-5, with D possibly matching TRBD1 (5 bases). The germline gives CDR1 SGHAT, CDR2 FQNNGV. V was shortened by 6 bases and J by 0 bases, with 15 bases between the two germline ends. The CDR3 extends over 16 amino acids. This chain's CDR3 is CASSSGRGNSNQPQHF. In nucleotides, the CDR3 is TGTGCCAGCAGTTCGGGGCGGGGGAATAGCAATCAGCCCCAGCATTTT.

The CDR3 spells CASSIGTSAFSSYNEQFF. CDR3 coding DNA: TGCGCCAGCAGCATTGGGACTAGCGCCTTTAGCTCCTACAATGAGCAGTTCTTC. This chain connects TRBV5-1 to TRBJ2-1; TRBD2 agrees at 10 bases. The germline V gene encodes CDR1 SGHRS and CDR2 YFSETQ. V shed 4 bases, J shed 0 bases, and the junction held 10 bases outside the gene matches. The CDR3 length is 18 residues.

The J gene is TRBJ2-4, the V gene TRBV21-1; the table gives TRBD2 as D, unverified against the DNA. TRBV21-1 is noted as a pseudogene. CDR3 size: 19 residues. DNA for the CDR3: TGTGCCAGCAGCTTGACCGGGACTAGCGGGATTCGGGCCAAAAACATTCAGTACTTC. Protein sequence: CASSLTGTSGIRAKNIQYF.

This sequence joins TRBV19 and TRBJ2-6, with no clear D. The germline V gene has CDR1 LNHDA and CDR2 SQIVND (reference sequence). CDR3 length: 13 amino acids. Trimming shortened V by 5 bases and J by 1 base, and 3 bases separated the two germline ends. The CDR3 nucleotides are TGTGCCAGTAGTGTATCTGGGGCCAACGTCCTGACTTTC. Protein: CASSVSGANVLTF.

V is TRBV5-4 and J is TRBJ2-1; D gene ambiguous. With 1 base removed from V and 0 bases from J, the gap between germline ends came to 5 bases. Germline assignment: CDR1 SGHNT and CDR2 YYREEE (reference sequence). This CDR3 comprises 14 residues. CDR3 coding DNA: TGTGCCAGCAGCTTGTTCAGCTCCTACAATGAGCAGTTCTTC. It codes for CASSLFSSYNEQFF.

The V gene is TRBV5-4, the J gene TRBJ1-4; D uncertain. CDR1 is SGHNT and CDR2 is YYREEE in the germline V gene (reference sequence). Trimming stripped 6 bases from V and 8 bases from J, with 17 bases between. CDR3 length: 14 residues. CDR3 residues: CASTSSTTGEKLFF. The CDR3 DNA follows: TGTGCCAGCACCTCCTCGACAACTGGGGAAAAACTGTTTTTT.

The chain employs TRBV9 and TRBJ2-7; D is possibly TRBD2 (5 bases). Trimming shortened V by 0 bases and J by 2 bases, and 12 bases separated the two germline ends. The CDR3 has 15 amino acids. Germline loops: CDR1 SGDLS, CDR2 YYNGEE. The CDR3 is CASSVGGQSTYEQYF. CDR3 coding DNA: TGTGCCAGCAGCGTAGGAGGGCAATCCACCTACGAGCAGTACTTC.

J is TRBJ1-2 and V is TRBV6-5; the D gene is possibly TRBD1 (5 bases). From germline, CDR1 is MNHEY and CDR2 SVGAGI. CDR3 size: 11 residues. With 4 bases removed from V and 8 bases from J, the gap between germline ends came to 8 bases. This CDR3 is CASSSGEGYTF. The CDR3 DNA reads TGTGCCAGCAGTTCGGGGGAAGGCTACACCTTC.

The chain couples TRBV7-2 to TRBJ2-7; D is uncertain. This CDR3 is built from 12 residues. V was cut by 5 bases and J by 1 base, with 6 bases left in between. Germline V gene sequence: CDR1 SGHTA, CDR2 FQGNSA. CDR3 coding DNA: TGTGCCAGCAGCCCTAGGTCCTACGAGCAGTACTTC. Protein sequence: CASSPRSYEQYF.

J is TRBJ2-3 and V is TRBV9; D may be TRBD1 (5 bases). The CDR3 loop spans 14 amino acids. Trimming left V 2 bases short and J 6 bases short, with 13 bases between. The germline V gene encodes CDR1 SGDLS and CDR2 YYNGEE. CDR3 protein: CASSVARGLDTQYF. DNA of the CDR3: TGTGCCAGCAGCGTGGCAAGGGGATTGGATACGCAGTATTTT. Complete variable domain (other parts from reference TRBV9 and TRBJ2-3): DSGVTQTPKHLITATGQRVTLRCSPRSGDLSVYWYQQSLDQGLQFLIQYYNGEERAKGNILERFSAQQFPDLHSELNLSSLELGDSALYFCASSVARGLDTQYFGPGTRLTVL.

This clone was detected only once. The chain links TRBV18 to TRBJ2-5; D not certain. This CDR3 has 15 amino acids. Between the trimmed V and J ends, which lost 4 bases and 1 base, there was a span of 13 bases. Germline V CDR1 and CDR2: KGHSH, LQKENI. The CDR3 nucleotides are TGTGCCAGCTCACTCACCCCGGACGCCCAAGAGACCCAGTACTTC. It yields the protein CASSLTPDAQETQYF.

This sequence joins TRBV6-6 and TRBJ1-2; no clear D gene. V dropped 2 bases and J dropped 7 bases, with 5 bases sitting between them. The CDR3 covers 11 residues. The germline gives CDR1 MNHNY, CDR2 SVGAGI (reference sequence). CDR3 region: CASSYSSGYTF. In nucleotides, the CDR3 is TGTGCCAGCAGTTACAGTTCTGGCTACACCTTC.

The genes are TRBV15 and TRBJ1-1, with unresolved D. This CDR3 contains 13 residues. The germline V and J ends were trimmed by 6 bases and 0 bases, with 8 bases remaining between them. Germline-derived CDR1 and CDR2 are LNHNV and YYDKDF (reference sequence). The CDR3 bases are TGTGCCACCAGTCCCGATATGAACACTGAAGCTTTCTTT. It yields the protein CATSPDMNTEAFF.

This clone was observed a single time. The chain recombines TRBV14 with TRBJ2-1; 10 nucleotides align to TRBD2. The CDR3 covers 15 residues. The V and J ends lost 6 bases and 9 bases, in that order; junction bases with no gene match: 11. Germline values: CDR1 SGHDN, CDR2 FVKESK. For the CDR3, the DNA is TGTGCCAGCAGACCCCTAGCGGGAGAGCCTATTGAGCAGTTCTTC. Its protein is CASRPLAGEPIEQFF.

This clone was seen just once. This chain uses TRBV10-3 with TRBJ1-3; D is perhaps TRBD1 (6 bases). The germline V gene encodes CDR1 ENHRY and CDR2 SYGVKD. Trimming removed 0 bases at V and 1 base at J, with 10 bases between. This CDR3 spans 16 amino acids. The CDR3 sequence is CAISESQGMSGNTIYF. As DNA, the CDR3 is TGTGCCATCAGTGAGTCACAGGGAATGTCTGGAAACACCATATATTTT.

This chain uses TRBV28 with TRBJ2-1, with 7 bases fitting TRBD1. Looked up from germline, CDR1 is MDHEN and CDR2 is SYDVKM. The CDR3 has 15 amino acids. The ends lost 10 bases at V and 6 bases at J; junction bases unmatched: 15. The CDR3 DNA sequence: TGTGCCACCGAACCGCCCGGGACAGTCCCCAATGAGCAGTTCTTC. Amino acid sequence: CATEPPGTVPNEQFF.

This rearrangement joins TRBV6-4 to TRBJ1-1; the match to TRBD1 covers 10 bases. This CDR3 is built from 14 residues. Trimming took 5 bases from V and 4 from J; bases not matched to a gene: 4. Germline CDR1 reads MRHNA; CDR2 reads SNTAGT. The CDR3 DNA sequence: TGTGCCAGCAGTCTGACAGGGGGCATCACTGAAGCTTTCTTT. This codes for CASSLTGGITEAFF.

V and J are TRBV18 and TRBJ1-5; no definite D call. Germline V gives CDR1 KGHSH, CDR2 LQKENI. V was shortened by 2 bases and J by 5 bases, with 7 bases between the two germline ends. The CDR3 is made up of 13 amino acids. The CDR3 region is CASSPGPHQPQHF. CDR3 DNA sequence: TGTGCCAGCTCACCAGGGCCCCATCAGCCCCAGCATTTT.

The chain recombines TRBV6-4 with TRBJ2-7; 9 bases align to TRBD2. Trimming cost V 8 bases and J 5 bases; bases outside gene matches: 7. CDR3 length equals 13 residues. The germline V gene encodes CDR1 MRHNA and CDR2 SNTAGT. The CDR3 loop reads CASRGASGNEQYF. CDR3 nucleotide sequence: TGTGCCAGCCGTGGGGCTAGCGGGAACGAGCAGTACTTC.

The J gene is TRBJ1-2, the V gene TRBV9; a possible D gene is TRBD1 (6 bases). The CDR3 length is 13 residues. Germline loops: CDR1 SGDLS, CDR2 YYNGEE. Trimming cost V 3 bases and J 7 bases, with 13 bases left between them. The CDR3 is CASSAQGTSGYTF. CDR3 bases: TGTGCCAGCAGCGCACAGGGAACGTCTGGCTACACCTTC.

The chain recombines TRBV10-3 with TRBJ2-1; 10 bases fit TRBD2. CDR1 and CDR2 from the germline V gene are ENHRY and SYGVKD. The CDR3 contains 14 residues. V lost 9 bases and J lost 7; bases outside the gene matches: 9. The CDR3 DNA is TGTGCCATAGGCGGTAGCGGGAGGAGGAATGAGCAGTTCTTC. This gives the protein CAIGGSGRRNEQFF.

This chain connects TRBV23-1 to TRBJ1-2; 12 bases are a match to TRBD1. TRBV23-1 is noted as an ORF with a role that remains uncertain. This CDR3 contains 16 residues. Germline trimming cut 7 bases from V and 2 bases from J; bases unmatched to any gene: 8. The CDR3 protein is CASKTGQGAGNYGYTF. The CDR3 DNA follows: TGCGCCAGCAAGACGGGACAGGGGGCGGGAAACTATGGCTACACCTTC.

V and J are TRBV28 and TRBJ2-3; the match to TRBD1 covers 7 bases. Germline loops: CDR1 MDHEN, CDR2 SYDVKM. J was trimmed by 3 bases and V by 7 bases; bases with no gene match: 16. The CDR3 runs 17 residues. DNA for the CDR3: TGTGCCAGCACCCCCAATCGAGGGGGCCATCGTACAGATACGCAGTATTTT. This translates into CASTPNRGGHRTDTQYF.